The T cell receptor beta chain described here comes from a study of blood T cells in healthy people across ages (dated by TCRdb to the mid-2010s). Study-level background: In model experiments, template switching captured about one uniquely barcoded TCR beta cDNA molecule for every two T cells. To track age-related changes in TCR beta repertoire diversity, the study relied on deep sequencing normalized with unique cDNA molecular identifiers. Four age groups were formed from the donors: young (average roughly 16 years), middle-aged (approximately 40), aged (roughly 56) and long-lived (roughly 88). Two additional independent replicas of 1 million unique cDNA reads from the same blood draw were analyzed for two donors (one aged 18 to 29 and one aged 80 or older). Overall study results and their limits: Bulk unsorted PBMC profiling prevented conclusive comparison of naive and antigen-experienced compartments. The CMV infection status of donors was not known, potentially confounding age-related changes in expanded clonotypes. Compared with the aged group, more naive CD4+ T cells, fewer expanded clones and increased TCR diversity were shown by the long-lived group, suggesting age selection. Estimates of total diversity based on one million sequenced T cells were regarded as lower bounds and as underestimates. Observed TCR beta diversity per million T cells fell roughly linearly with age, and a significant reduction was already apparent by age roughly 40. Observed TCR beta diversity correlated strongly with the percentage of naive T cells measured by flow cytometry.

At the junction V is shortened by 5 bases and J by 3 bases, with 17 bases in between. From its cysteine to its phenylalanine, the CDR3 spans 15 amino acids. Only the CDR3 portion is preserved as DNA: 45 bases, with reading frame beginning at the first base. For CDR1 and CDR2, the germline V gene (reference sequence) lists SEHNR and FQNEAQ. The roughly 39 donors, aged roughly 6 to 100 years, were systemically healthy Caucasian individuals from Russia. Each donor gave ten milliliters of peripheral blood, collected into EDTA-treated Vacutainer tubes. Ficoll-Paque density-gradient centrifugation was used to isolate PBMCs, with at least 6 million per sample. Total RNA was extracted from PBMCs with Trizol reagent, with at least 6 micrograms obtained per sample. Naive CD45RAhigh/CD27high T cell percentages were measured by flow cytometry on a PBMC aliquot from every donor. This clonotype was picked up a small number of times. The antigen it recognizes is unknown. No much larger clonotype is one base removed from it; base qualities were not supplied.

The library was produced with 5' RACE. The sequencing machine was an Illumina HiSeq 2500. A second about 7 to 11 cycle PCR used a sample-barcoded 5' primer and a J-beta primer mix. A template-switch 5' adaptor carrying 12 random nucleotides introduced a unique molecular identifier onto each TCR beta cDNA molecule. At least 2.5 million CDR3-containing paired-end reads were obtained from each sample. First-strand cDNA synthesis was performed from all RNA using the Mint cDNA synthesis kit, with priming by a TRBC-specific oligonucleotide. Following uracil-DNA glycosylase treatment, a first 18-cycle PCR with universal primers M1SS and BC2_uni_R was performed on all cDNA. In the original analysis: For normalization, 1 million high-quality reads, each with a distinct molecular identifier, were randomly selected from each sample. Reads sharing molecular identifiers were discarded rather than binned into consensus sequences. MiTCR, run with a Q25 quality threshold and the strictest error-elimination algorithm, handled CDR3 identification, clonotype clustering and error correction. Lower-bound total TCR beta diversity was estimated with a nonparametric unseen species model using Euler transformation. The raw public reads went through TCRdb reprocessing: fastp at Q25, MiXCR clone calling, in-frame beta chains kept. Each entry is one CDR3 protein sequence, shown with its most common DNA and genes. TCRdb, rather than the study authors, made the V and J calls. Recorded for this sample are more than 900,000 distinct CDR3 sequences; less than 25% of them occurred a single time. Jointly, the top ten make up 0.65% to 0.75% of the sample.

This sample was also put to use in a study of T cells of mothers and their children. The other study reports the following: Nine systemically healthy Caucasian individuals, comprising three mothers and their six children, were included as donors. cDNA synthesis used all of the extracted RNA, with about 1.5 ug of RNA in each 15 ul reaction. In the second PCR, the M1S primer added sample barcodes and 2-4 random nucleotides. Over 8 million TCR beta CDR3 reads came from each mother, compared with around 3 million reads from each child. TCR recombination output is similarly shaped by thymic selection in related and unrelated pairs, with a minor effect exerted by inherited differences. Related mother-child pairs always showed normalized repertoire overlap that was slightly higher than in unrelated mother-child pairs, though the difference was never significant. No persistent microchimeric T cell clones were found, with a detection sensitivity of around 100 clones per million clonotypes. To look for features that set related mother-child pairs apart from unrelated individuals, the researchers ran deep NGS to compare the TCR beta repertoires of mothers and children. On average, the children were roughly 11 +/- 4 years old, while the mothers were roughly 40 +/- 4 years old. Libraries were sequenced on Illumina HiSeq 2000 with 100+100 nt paired-end reads after adapter ligation with NEBNext reagents. To prevent cross-contamination, the mother and child libraries were prepared one month apart and sequenced in separate runs. For each donor, between about 500,000 and 2,200,000 distinct TCR beta clonotypes were identified. Naive TCR beta clonotypes were estimated from low-frequency clonotypes matched to each donor's FACS-determined naive share, without sorting.

The rearrangement combines TRBV7-9 with TRBJ2-7; the D segment could be TRBD1, given 6 matching bases. The sequence came from a girl aged 2 to 9 in good health. Sequencing was performed on blood. The CDR3 has the sequence CASSHTGIQRYEQYF. DNA sequence: TGTGCCAGCAGCCATACAGGGATCCAACGCTACGAGCAGTACTTC.